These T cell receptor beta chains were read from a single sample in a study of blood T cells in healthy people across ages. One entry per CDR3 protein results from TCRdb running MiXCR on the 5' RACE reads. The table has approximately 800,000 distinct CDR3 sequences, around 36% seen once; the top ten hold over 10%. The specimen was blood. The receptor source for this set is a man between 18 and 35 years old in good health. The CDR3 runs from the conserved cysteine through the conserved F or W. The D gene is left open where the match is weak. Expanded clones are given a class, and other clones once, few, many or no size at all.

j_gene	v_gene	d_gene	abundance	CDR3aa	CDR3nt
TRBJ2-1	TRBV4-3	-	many	CASSQFPTETTYNEQFF	TGCGCCAGCAGCCAGTTCCCCACAGAGACAACCTACAATGAGCAGTTCTTC
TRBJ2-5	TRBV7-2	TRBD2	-	CASSLPSGLAGETQYF	TGTGCCAGCAGCTTACCCTCGGGACTAGCGGGAGAGACCCAGTACTTC
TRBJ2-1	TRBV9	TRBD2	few	CASSVEGGGAYNEQFF	TGTGCCAGCAGCGTAGAGGGCGGGGGGGCCTACAATGAGCAGTTCTTC
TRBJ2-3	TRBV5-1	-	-	CASSLGNHPTDTQYF	TGCGCCAGCAGCTTGGGGAACCATCCCACAGATACGCAGTATTTT
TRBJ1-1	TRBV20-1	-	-	CSAKKGGSTEAFF	TGCAGTGCAAAGAAGGGGGGGAGCACTGAAGCTTTCTTT
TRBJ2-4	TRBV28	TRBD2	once	CASTFAGGVVFEQYF	TGTGCCAGCACTTTCGCCGGGGGGGTAGTTTTTGAGCAGTACTTC
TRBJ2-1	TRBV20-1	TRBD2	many	CSAGGAGGYNEQFF	TGCAGTGCTGGCGGAGCGGGAGGTTACAATGAGCAGTTCTTC
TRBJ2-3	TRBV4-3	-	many	CASSLEFPGSTDTQYF	TGCGCCAGCAGCCTGGAATTCCCAGGTTCCACAGATACGCAGTATTTT
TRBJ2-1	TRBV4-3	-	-	CASSQWWPSSYNEQFF	TGCGCCAGCAGCCAATGGTGGCCTAGCTCCTACAATGAGCAGTTCTTC
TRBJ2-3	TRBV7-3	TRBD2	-	CASSLREGDTQYF	TGTGCCAGCAGCTTAAGGGAGGGGGATACGCAGTATTTT
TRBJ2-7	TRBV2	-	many	CASSEVYEQYF	TGTGCCAGCAGTGAAGTCTACGAGCAGTACTTC